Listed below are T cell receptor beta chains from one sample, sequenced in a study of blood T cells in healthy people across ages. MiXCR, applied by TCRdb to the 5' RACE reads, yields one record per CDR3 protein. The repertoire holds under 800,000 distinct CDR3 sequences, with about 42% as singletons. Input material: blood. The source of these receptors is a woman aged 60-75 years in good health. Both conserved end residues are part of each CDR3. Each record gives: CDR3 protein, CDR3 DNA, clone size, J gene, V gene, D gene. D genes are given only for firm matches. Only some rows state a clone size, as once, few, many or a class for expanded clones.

CDR3: CARGQVRGCGEQYF
DNA: TGTGCCAGGGGACAGGTCCGAGGATGTGGCGAGCAGTACTTC
size: NA
J: TRBJ2-7
V: TRBV21-1
D: NA

CDR3: CASRSQESSNTGELFF
DNA: TGTGCCAGCAGATCACAAGAATCCTCGAACACCGGGGAGCTGTTTTTT
size: NA
J: TRBJ2-2
V: TRBV7-6
D: NA

CDR3: CASSQDRGSGEQYF
DNA: TGCGCCAGCAGCCAAGATCGGGGATCAGGCGAGCAGTACTTC
size: NA
J: TRBJ2-7
V: TRBV4-1
D: NA

CDR3: CASRPIDGATQYF
DNA: TGTGCCAGCCGACCCATAGATGGAGCGACCCAGTACTTC
size: NA
J: TRBJ2-5
V: TRBV27
D: NA

CDR3: CSGVKDVMGVQYF
DNA: TGCAGCGGGGTGAAGGACGTAATGGGAGTGCAGTACTTC
size: many
J: TRBJ2-5
V: TRBV29-1
D: NA

CDR3: CASAGRAETQYF
DNA: TGTGCCAGCGCGGGCAGGGCAGAGACCCAGTACTTC
size: NA
J: TRBJ2-5
V: TRBV11-2
D: NA

CDR3: CASSYSAEANYGYTF
DNA: TGTGCCAGCAGTTACTCGGCCGAGGCTAACTATGGCTACACCTTC
size: NA
J: TRBJ1-2
V: TRBV6-5
D: NA

CDR3: CASSIGSGGNTGELFF
DNA: TGTGCCAGCAGCATAGGTAGCGGGGGGAACACCGGGGAGCTGTTTTTT
size: NA
J: TRBJ2-2
V: TRBV9
D: TRBD2

CDR3: CAGSLLTDTQYF
DNA: TGCGCCGGCAGCTTGCTCACAGATACGCAGTATTTT
size: NA
J: TRBJ2-3
V: TRBV5-1
D: NA

CDR3: CASSLVFDRTSYEQYF
DNA: TGTGCCAGCAGCTTAGTTTTTGACAGGACCTCCTACGAGCAGTACTTC
size: NA
J: TRBJ2-7
V: TRBV7-2
D: NA

CDR3: CASSVTGSPRAFF
DNA: TGTGCCAGTAGCGTAACAGGGTCTCCCCGGGCTTTCTTT
size: NA
J: TRBJ1-1
V: TRBV19
D: NA

CDR3: CASSEAWGGLTKNIQYF
DNA: TGTGCCAGCAGTGAAGCGTGGGGGGGGCTGACCAAAAACATTCAGTACTTC
size: few
J: TRBJ2-4
V: TRBV2
D: NA

CDR3: CSARIAGPLWEQYF
DNA: TGCAGTGCCCGTATAGCGGGGCCCCTTTGGGAGCAGTACTTC
size: few
J: TRBJ2-7
V: TRBV20-1
D: TRBD2

CDR3: CSVDLTDTQYF
DNA: TGCAGCGTTGACCTCACAGATACGCAGTATTTT
size: few
J: TRBJ2-3
V: TRBV29-1
D: NA

CDR3: CASKSRDSKTNEQFF
DNA: TGTGCCAGCAAAAGCCGGGACTCGAAAACAAATGAGCAGTTCTTC
size: few
J: TRBJ2-1
V: TRBV2
D: NA

CDR3: CASSDDGGSYNEQFF
DNA: TGTGCCAGCAGTGACGACGGCGGCTCCTACAATGAGCAGTTCTTC
size: NA
J: TRBJ2-1
V: TRBV6-4
D: NA

CDR3: CASSGLQGADGYTF
DNA: TGCGCCAGCAGCGGACTACAGGGGGCGGACGGCTACACCTTC
size: NA
J: TRBJ1-2
V: TRBV5-1
D: TRBD1

CDR3: CASGSGSENIQYF
DNA: TGTGCCAGCGGTTCGGGGTCCGAAAACATTCAGTACTTC
size: few
J: TRBJ2-4
V: TRBV6-5
D: NA

CDR3: CASSPRGRVTDTQYF
DNA: TGTGCCAGCAGCCCCCGGGGTAGAGTCACAGATACGCAGTATTTT
size: many
J: TRBJ2-3
V: TRBV11-2
D: NA

CDR3: CSARNFGANTGELFF
DNA: TGCAGTGCTAGAAATTTTGGAGCGAACACCGGGGAGCTGTTTTTT
size: NA
J: TRBJ2-2
V: TRBV20-1
D: NA

CDR3: CSARETDRGETQYF
DNA: TGCAGTGCTAGAGAAACGGACAGGGGAGAGACCCAGTACTTC
size: NA
J: TRBJ2-5
V: TRBV20-1
D: TRBD1

CDR3: CASRRALIAGGYNEQFF
DNA: TGTGCCAGCAGAAGGGCCCTAATCGCGGGAGGGTATAATGAGCAGTTCTTC
size: NA
J: TRBJ2-1
V: TRBV27
D: TRBD2

CDR3: CSARVAGHTDTQYF
DNA: TGCAGTGCTAGGGTAGCGGGACACACAGATACGCAGTATTTT
size: NA
J: TRBJ2-3
V: TRBV20-1
D: TRBD2

CDR3: CASSSGGAYEQYF
DNA: TGTGCCAGCAGTTCCGGGGGCGCTTACGAGCAGTACTTC
size: many
J: TRBJ2-7
V: TRBV12-3/TRBV12-4
D: NA

CDR3: CASSLEEAVAYGYTF
DNA: TGCGCCAGCAGCTTGGAAGAGGCAGTCGCCTATGGCTACACCTTC
size: many
J: TRBJ1-2
V: TRBV5-1
D: NA

CDR3: CASSTGGTAINYGYTF
DNA: TGTGCCAGCAGTACGGGGGGGACGGCGATCAACTATGGCTACACCTTC
size: NA
J: TRBJ1-2
V: TRBV6-6
D: NA

CDR3: CASSPRGRDGNTEAFF
DNA: TGCGCCAGCAGCCCGAGGGGGCGGGACGGGAACACTGAAGCTTTCTTT
size: once
J: TRBJ1-1
V: TRBV5-1
D: TRBD1

CDR3: CSARDLGLGGIGETQYF
DNA: TGCAGTGCTAGAGATTTGGGCCTAGGGGGAATCGGAGAGACCCAGTACTTC
size: few
J: TRBJ2-5
V: TRBV20-1
D: NA